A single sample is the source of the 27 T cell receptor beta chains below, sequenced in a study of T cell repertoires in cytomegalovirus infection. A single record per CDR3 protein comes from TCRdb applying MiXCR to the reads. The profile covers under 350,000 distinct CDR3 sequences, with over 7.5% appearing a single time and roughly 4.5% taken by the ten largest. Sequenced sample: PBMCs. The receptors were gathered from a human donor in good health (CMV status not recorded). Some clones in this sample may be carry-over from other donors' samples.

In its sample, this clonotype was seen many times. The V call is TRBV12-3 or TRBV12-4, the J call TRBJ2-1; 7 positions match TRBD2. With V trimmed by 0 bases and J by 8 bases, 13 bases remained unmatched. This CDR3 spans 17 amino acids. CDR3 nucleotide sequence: TGTGCCAGCAGTTTAGCGTTGGGGCAGGGAGGGAGGGATGAGCAGTTCTTC. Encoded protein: CASSLALGQGGRDEQFF.

The CDR3: CAISESQGAGGEQFF. The DNA of the CDR3 is TGTGCCATCAGTGAGTCCCAGGGGGCAGGTGGTGAGCAGTTCTTC. V and J are TRBV10-3 and TRBJ2-1; 8 nucleotides line up with TRBD1. Germline CDR1 ENHRY, CDR2 SYGVKD. Trimming cost V 0 bases and J 9 bases; bases outside gene matches: 7. The CDR3 has 15 residues.

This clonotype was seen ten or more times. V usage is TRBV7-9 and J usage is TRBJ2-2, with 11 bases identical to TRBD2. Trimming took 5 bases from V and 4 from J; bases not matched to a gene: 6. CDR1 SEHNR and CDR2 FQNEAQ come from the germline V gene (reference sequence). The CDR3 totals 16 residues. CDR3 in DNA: TGTGCCAGCAGCCGACTACTAGCGGGGGTCACCGGGGAGCTGTTTTTT. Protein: CASSRLLAGVTGELFF.

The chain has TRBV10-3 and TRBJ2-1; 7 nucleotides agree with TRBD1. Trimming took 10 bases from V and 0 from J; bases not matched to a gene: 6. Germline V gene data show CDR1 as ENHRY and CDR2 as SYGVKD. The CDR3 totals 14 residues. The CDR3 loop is CATRQGSSYNEQFF. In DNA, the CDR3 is TGTGCCACCCGACAGGGTAGCTCCTACAATGAGCAGTTCTTC.

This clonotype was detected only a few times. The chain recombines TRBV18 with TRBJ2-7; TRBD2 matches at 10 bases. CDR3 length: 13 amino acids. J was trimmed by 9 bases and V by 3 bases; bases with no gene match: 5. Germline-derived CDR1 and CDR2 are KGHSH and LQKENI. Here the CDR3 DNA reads TGTGCCAGCTCACCGCCGACTAGCGGGCCGCAGTACTTC. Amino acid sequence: CASSPPTSGPQYF.

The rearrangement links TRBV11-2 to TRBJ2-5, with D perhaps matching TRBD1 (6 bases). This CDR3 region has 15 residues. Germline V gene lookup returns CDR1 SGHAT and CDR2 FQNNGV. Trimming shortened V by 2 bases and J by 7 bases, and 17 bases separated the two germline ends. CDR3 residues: CASSLYRQETRTQYF. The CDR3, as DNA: TGTGCCAGCAGCTTATATAGACAGGAGACCCGGACCCAGTACTTC. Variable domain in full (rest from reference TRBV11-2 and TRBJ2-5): EAGVAQSPRYKIIEKRQSVAFWCNPISGHATLYWYQQILGQGPKLLIQFQNNGVVDDSQLPKDRFSAERLKGVDSTLKIQPAKLEDSAVYLCASSLYRQETRTQYFGPGTRLLVL.

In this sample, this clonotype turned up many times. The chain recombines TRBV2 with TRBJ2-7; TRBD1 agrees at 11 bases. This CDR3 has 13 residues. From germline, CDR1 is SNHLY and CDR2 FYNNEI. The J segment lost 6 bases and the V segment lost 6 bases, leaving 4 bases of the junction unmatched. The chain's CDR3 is CASSGQGAAEQYF. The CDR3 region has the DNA TGTGCCAGCAGCGGACAGGGGGCGGCCGAGCAGTACTTC.

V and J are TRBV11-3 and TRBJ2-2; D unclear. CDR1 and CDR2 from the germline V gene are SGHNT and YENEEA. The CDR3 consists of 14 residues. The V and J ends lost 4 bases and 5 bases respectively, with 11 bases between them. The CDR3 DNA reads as TGTGCCAGCAGCTCCCCCGCCAGGACCGGGGAGCTGTTTTTT. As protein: CASSSPARTGELFF.

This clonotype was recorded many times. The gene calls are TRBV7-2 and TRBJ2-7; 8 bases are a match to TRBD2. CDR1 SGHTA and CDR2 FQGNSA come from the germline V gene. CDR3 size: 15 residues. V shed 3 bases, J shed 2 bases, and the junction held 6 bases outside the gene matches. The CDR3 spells CASSFSGVYTYEQYF. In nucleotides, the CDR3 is TGTGCCAGCAGCTTTAGCGGGGTGTATACCTACGAGCAGTACTTC.

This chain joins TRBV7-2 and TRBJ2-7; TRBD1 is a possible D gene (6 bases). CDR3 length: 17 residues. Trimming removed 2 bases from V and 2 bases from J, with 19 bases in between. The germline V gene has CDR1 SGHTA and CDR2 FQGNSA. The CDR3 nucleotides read TGTGCCAGCAGCTTAATGACAGGCGGTCACCCGGCCTACGAGCAGTACTTC. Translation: CASSLMTGGHPAYEQYF.

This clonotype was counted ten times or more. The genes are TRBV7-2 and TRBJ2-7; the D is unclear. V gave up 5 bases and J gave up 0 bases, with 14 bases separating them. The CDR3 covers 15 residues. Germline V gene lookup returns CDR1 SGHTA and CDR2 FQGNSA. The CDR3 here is CASSAREFPSYEQYF. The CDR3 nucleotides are TGTGCCAGCAGCGCCCGAGAATTCCCCTCCTACGAGCAGTACTTC.

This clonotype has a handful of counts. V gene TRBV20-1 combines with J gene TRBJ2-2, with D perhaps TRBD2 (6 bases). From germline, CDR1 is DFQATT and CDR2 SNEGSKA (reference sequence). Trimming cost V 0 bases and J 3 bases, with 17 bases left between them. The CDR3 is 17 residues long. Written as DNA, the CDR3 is TGCAGTGCTAGAGATCTTGGCGGGGCCCCCTACACCGGGGAGCTGTTTTTT. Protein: CSARDLGGAPYTGELFF.

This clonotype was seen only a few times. This chain's CDR3 is CASSYGTRRGEQFF. The CDR3 nucleotides are TGTGCCAGCAGTTACGGGACAAGGCGGGGTGAGCAGTTCTTC. The gene calls are TRBV6-2 or TRBV6-3 and TRBJ2-1; D is tentatively TRBD1 or TRBD2 (6 bases each). The CDR3 totals 14 residues. V gave up 2 bases and J gave up 9 bases, with 14 bases separating them. Germline V gene sequence: CDR1 MNHEY, CDR2 SVGEGT.

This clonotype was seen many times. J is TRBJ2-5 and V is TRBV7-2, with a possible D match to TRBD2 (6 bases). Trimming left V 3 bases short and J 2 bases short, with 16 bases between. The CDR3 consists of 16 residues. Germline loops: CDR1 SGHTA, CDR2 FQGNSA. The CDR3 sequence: CASSFSQAGGQETQYF. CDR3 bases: TGTGCCAGCAGCTTTTCCCAAGCTGGGGGGCAAGAGACCCAGTACTTC.

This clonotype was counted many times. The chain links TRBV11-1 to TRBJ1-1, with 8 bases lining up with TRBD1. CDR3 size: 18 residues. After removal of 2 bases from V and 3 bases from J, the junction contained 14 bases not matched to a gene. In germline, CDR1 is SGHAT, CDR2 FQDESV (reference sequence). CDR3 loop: CASSLISGGGLWDTEAFF. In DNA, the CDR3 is TGTGCCAGCAGCTTAATATCAGGGGGCGGACTATGGGACACTGAAGCTTTCTTT.

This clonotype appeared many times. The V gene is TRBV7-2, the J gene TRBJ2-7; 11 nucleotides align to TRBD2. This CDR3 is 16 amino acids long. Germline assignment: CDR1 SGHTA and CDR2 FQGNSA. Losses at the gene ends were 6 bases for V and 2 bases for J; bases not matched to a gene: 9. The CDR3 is CASSRGGSGRAYEQYF. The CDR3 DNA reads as TGTGCCAGCAGTCGAGGAGGTAGCGGGAGGGCCTACGAGCAGTACTTC.

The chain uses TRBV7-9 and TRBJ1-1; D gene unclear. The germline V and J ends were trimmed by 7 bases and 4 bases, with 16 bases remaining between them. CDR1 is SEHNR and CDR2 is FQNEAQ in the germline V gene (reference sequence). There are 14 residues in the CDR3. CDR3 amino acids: CASTKGRAFTEAFF. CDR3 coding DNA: TGTGCCAGCACGAAAGGACGAGCTTTCACTGAAGCTTTCTTT.

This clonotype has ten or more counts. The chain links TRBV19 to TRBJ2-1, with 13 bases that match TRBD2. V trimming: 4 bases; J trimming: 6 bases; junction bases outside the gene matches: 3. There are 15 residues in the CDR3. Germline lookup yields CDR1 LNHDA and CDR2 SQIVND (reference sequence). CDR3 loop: CASSKLAGGPNEQFF. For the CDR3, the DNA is TGTGCCAGTAGTAAACTAGCGGGAGGGCCCAATGAGCAGTTCTTC.

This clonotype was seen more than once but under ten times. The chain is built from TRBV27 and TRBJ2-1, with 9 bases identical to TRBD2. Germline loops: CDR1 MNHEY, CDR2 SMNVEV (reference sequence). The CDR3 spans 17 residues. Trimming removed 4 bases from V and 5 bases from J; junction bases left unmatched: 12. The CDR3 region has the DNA TGTGCCAGCAGTTCTATGTATAGCGGGAGAGTGGACAATGAGCAGTTCTTC. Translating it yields CASSSMYSGRVDNEQFF.

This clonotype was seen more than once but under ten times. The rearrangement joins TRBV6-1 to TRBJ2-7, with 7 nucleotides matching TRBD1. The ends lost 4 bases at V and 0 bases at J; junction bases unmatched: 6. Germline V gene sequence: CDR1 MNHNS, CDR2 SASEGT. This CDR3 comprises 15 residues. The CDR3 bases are TGTGCCAGCAGTGCAGGGACAGATAGCTCCTACGAGCAGTACTTC. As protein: CASSAGTDSSYEQYF.

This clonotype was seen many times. The CDR3 is CASSSLSAPGGPQRDQYF. The CDR3 DNA follows: TGTGCCAGCAGCTCACTGTCCGCCCCCGGGGGCCCCCAAAGGGACCAGTACTTC. J is TRBJ2-5 and V is TRBV11-1, with D perhaps given as TRBD1 or TRBD2 (6 bases each). The CDR3 consists of 18 residues. Trimming shortened V by 4 bases and J by 10 bases, and 31 bases separated the two germline ends. Germline-derived CDR1 and CDR2 are SGHAT and FQDESV (reference sequence).

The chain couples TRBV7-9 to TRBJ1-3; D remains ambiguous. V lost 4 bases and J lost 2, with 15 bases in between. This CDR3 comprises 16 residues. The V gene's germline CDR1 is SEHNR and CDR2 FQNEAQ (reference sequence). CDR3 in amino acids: CASSSPLSLTGNTIYF. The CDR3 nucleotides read TGTGCCAGCAGCTCGCCCCTATCCCTTACTGGAAACACCATATATTTT.

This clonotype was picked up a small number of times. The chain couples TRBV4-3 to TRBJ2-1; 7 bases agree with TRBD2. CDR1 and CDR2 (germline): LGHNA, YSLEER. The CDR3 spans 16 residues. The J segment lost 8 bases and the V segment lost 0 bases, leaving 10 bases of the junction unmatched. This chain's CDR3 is CASSQDGAGRGDEQFF. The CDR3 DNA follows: TGCGCCAGCAGCCAAGACGGTGCGGGCCGGGGGGATGAGCAGTTCTTC.

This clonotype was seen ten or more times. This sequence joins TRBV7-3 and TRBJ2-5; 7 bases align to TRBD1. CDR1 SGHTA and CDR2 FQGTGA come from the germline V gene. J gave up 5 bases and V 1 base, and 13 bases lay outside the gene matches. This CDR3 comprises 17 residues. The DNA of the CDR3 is TGTGCCAGCAGCTTAAATACAGGACAGGCAGGGTCGGAGACCCAGTACTTC. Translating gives CASSLNTGQAGSETQYF.

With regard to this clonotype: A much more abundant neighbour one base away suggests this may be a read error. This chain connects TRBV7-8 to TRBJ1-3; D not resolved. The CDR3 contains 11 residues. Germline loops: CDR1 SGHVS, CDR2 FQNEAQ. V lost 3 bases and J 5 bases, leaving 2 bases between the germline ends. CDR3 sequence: CASSFRNTIYF. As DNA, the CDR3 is TGTGCCAGCAGCTTCCGAAACACCATATATTTT.

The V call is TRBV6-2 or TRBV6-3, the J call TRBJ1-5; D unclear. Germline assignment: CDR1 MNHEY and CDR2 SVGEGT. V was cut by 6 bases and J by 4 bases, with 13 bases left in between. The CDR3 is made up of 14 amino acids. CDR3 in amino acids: CASRTLGINQPQHF. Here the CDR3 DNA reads TGTGCCAGCAGAACACTGGGTATTAATCAGCCCCAGCATTTT.

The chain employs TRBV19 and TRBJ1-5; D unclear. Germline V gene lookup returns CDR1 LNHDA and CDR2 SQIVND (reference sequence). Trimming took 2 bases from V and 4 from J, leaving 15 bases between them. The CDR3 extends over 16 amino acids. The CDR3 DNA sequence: TGTGCCAGTAGTATATTCCCAGGTCTTCCGAATCAGCCCCAGCATTTT. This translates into CASSIFPGLPNQPQHF.